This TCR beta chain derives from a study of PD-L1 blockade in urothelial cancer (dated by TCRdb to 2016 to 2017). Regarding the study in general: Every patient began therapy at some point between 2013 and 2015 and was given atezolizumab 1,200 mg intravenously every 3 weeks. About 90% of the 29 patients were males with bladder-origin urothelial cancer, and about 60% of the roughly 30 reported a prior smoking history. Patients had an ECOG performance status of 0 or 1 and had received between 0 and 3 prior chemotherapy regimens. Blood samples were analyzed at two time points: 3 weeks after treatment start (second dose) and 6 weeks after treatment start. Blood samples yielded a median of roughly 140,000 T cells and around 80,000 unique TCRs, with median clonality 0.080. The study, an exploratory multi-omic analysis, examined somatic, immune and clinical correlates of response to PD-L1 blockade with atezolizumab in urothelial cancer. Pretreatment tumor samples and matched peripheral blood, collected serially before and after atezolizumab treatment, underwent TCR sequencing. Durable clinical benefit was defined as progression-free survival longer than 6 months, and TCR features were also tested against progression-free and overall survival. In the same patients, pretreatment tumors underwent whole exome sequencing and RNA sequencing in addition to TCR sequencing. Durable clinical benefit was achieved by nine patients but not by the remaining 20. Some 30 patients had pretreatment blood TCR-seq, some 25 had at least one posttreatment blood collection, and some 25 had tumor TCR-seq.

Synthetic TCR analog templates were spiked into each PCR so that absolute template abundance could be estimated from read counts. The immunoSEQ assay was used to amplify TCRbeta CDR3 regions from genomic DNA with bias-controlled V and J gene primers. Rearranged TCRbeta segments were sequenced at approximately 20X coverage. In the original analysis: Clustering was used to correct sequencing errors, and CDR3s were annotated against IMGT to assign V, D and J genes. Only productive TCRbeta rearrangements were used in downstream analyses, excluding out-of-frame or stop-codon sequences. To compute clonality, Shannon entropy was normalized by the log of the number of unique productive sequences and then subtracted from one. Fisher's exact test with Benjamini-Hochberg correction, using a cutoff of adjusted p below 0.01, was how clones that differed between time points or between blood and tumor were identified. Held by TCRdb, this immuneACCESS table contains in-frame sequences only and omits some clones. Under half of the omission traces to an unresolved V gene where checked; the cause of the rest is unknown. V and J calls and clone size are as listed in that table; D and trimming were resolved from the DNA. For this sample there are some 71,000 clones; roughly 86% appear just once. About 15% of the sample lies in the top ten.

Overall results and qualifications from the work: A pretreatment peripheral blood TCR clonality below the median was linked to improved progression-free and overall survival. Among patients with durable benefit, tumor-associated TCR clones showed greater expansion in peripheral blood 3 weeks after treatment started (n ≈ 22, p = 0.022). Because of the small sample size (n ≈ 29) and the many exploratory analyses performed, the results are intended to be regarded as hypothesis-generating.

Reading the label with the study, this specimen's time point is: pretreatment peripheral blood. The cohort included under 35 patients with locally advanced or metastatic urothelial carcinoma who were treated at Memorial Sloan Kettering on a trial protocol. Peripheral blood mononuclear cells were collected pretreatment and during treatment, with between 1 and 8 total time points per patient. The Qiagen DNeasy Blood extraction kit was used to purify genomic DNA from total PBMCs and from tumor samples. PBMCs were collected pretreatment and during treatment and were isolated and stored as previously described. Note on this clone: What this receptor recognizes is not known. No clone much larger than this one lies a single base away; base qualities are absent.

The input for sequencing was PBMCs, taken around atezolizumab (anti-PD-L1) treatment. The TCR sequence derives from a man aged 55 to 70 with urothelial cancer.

CDR3 sequence: CASSGQLYNEQFF. In nucleotides, the sequence is TGTGCCAGTAGTGGACAGCTCTACAATGAGCAGTTCTTC. The V gene is TRBV19 and the J gene is TRBJ2-1; perhaps TRBD1 is the D gene, with 6 bases matching. From the cysteine up to the phenylalanine, the CDR3 has a length of 13 residues. Here the CDR3 DNA is all that survives: 39 bases in frame from base 1. Reading the germline V gene (reference sequence) gives CDR1 LNHDA and CDR2 SQIVND. V loses 5 bases, J loses 3 bases, and the germline ends lie 8 bases apart.